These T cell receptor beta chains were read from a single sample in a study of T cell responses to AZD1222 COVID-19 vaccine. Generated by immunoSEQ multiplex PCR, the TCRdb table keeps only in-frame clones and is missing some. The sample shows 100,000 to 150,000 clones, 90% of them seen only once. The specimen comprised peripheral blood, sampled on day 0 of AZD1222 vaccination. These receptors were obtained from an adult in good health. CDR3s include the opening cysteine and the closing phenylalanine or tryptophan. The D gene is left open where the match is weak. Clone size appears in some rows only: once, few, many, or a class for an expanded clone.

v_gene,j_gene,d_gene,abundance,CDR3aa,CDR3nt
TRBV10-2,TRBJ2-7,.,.,CASSPTGSSPPF,TGCGCCAGCAGTCCGACCGGGAGCTCTCCCCCCTTC
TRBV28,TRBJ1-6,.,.,CASSSLQGRYNSPLHF,TGTGCCAGCAGTTCCCTACAGGGCCGCTATAATTCACCCCTCCACTTT
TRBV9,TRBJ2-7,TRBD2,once,CASSVGSSGEQYF,TGTGCCAGCAGCGTAGGGTCTAGCGGCGAGCAGTACTTC
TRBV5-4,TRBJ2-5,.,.,CASSSEGWGRGETQYF,TGTGCCAGCAGCTCCGAAGGTTGGGGGCGGGGAGAGACCCAGTACTTC
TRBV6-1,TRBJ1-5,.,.,CASSEVQLNQPQHF,TGTGCCAGCAGTGAAGTACAGCTAAATCAGCCCCAGCATTTT
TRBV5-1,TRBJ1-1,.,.,CASSLESQRNTEAFF,TGCGCCAGCAGCTTGGAGTCTCAACGGAACACTGAAGCTTTCTTT
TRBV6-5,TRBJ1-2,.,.,CASTLRRTMPGGYTF,TGTGCCAGCACCTTACGCAGGACAATGCCCGGTGGCTACACCTTC
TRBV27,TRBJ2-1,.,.,CASSGVGYNEQFF,TGTGCCAGCTCCGGGGTAGGCTACAATGAGCAGTTCTTC
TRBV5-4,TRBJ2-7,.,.,CASSLARSYEQYF,TGTGCCAGCAGCTTGGCACGGTCCTACGAGCAGTACTTC
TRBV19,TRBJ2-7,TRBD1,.,CASSAWGQGAYEQYF,TGTGCCAGTAGTGCTTGGGGACAGGGGGCTTACGAGCAGTACTTC
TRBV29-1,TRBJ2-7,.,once,CSVCVGIYEQYF,TGCAGCGTCTGTGTGGGGATTTACGAGCAGTACTTC
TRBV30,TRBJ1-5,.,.,CAWSSKGLRNQPQHF,TGTGCCTGGAGTAGCAAGGGGTTACGCAATCAGCCCCAGCATTTT
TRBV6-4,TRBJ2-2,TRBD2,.,CASSDSAGGSGELFF,TGTGCCAGCAGTGACTCTGCGGGGGGGTCCGGGGAGCTGTTTTTT
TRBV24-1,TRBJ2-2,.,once,CATRGNPNTGELFF,TGTGCCACCAGGGGGAATCCGAACACCGGGGAGCTGTTTTTT
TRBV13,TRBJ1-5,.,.,CASSLAGPDQPQHF,TGTGCCAGCAGCTTAGCAGGGCCCGATCAGCCCCAGCATTTT
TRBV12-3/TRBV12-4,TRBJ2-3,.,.,CASSFDRTDTQYF,TGTGCCAGCAGTTTCGACAGAACAGATACGCAGTATTTT
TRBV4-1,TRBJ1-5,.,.,CASSLLHSNQPQHF,TGCGCCAGCAGTTTGCTACATAGCAATCAGCCCCAGCATTTT
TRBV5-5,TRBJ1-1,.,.,CASRGLDTEAFF,TGTGCCAGCAGGGGGCTGGACACTGAAGCTTTCTTT
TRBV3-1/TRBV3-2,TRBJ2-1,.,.,CASSQLLIMGEQFF,TGTGCCAGCAGCCAACTTCTTATAATGGGGGAGCAGTTCTTC
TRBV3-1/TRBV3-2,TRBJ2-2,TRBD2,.,CASSHRGGPNTGELFF,TGTGCCAGCAGCCATCGCGGGGGGCCCAACACCGGGGAGCTGTTTTTT